This TCR beta chain was captured by sequencing in a study of T cells in Graves' hyperthyroidism and ophthalmopathy. Study-level background: Peripheral blood was obtained at initial diagnosis, preceding any treatment. Broader study findings: The model identified upcoming ophthalmopathy a median roughly 6 months ahead of onset. Blood held most thyroid clonotypes expanded above 0.001 frequency.

CDR1 and CDR2 (germline): SGHTA, FQGNSA. Germline trimming cut 1 base from V and 12 bases from J; bases unmatched to any gene: 14. This CDR3 has 15 residues. Using RNA transcripts as the source, TCR beta CDR3 regions were amplified. Carried out on the TCR CDR3, a first-round RT-PCR used the HTBI primer set. TCRdb independently ran MiXCR on the multiplex PCR reads; one entry per CDR3 protein. The sample consists of about 600,000 distinct CDR3 sequences, over 12% of them appearing once. The sample holds many counts of this clonotype. Its target is unknown. The chain combines TRBV7-2 with TRBJ1-2, with 7 bases fitting TRBD1. Sequenced input: blood. The TCR was taken from a woman aged 18-29 years with Graves' ophthalmopathy. The DNA for the CDR3 is TGTGCCAGCAGCTTAGAGTTCGGGACAGCCTCGGTTGACACCTTC. Translated: CASSLEFGTASVDTF.